These 21 T cell receptor beta chains originate from one sample sequenced in a study of control samples from healthy donors and cancer patients. This table comes from immunoSEQ multiplex PCR, and its TCRdb copy is limited to in-frame clones, with some not included. Found here are some 51,000 clones, about 96% of them singletons; the top ten hold 0.9% to 1.2%. The sample taken for sequencing was blood. Receptors were obtained from a woman aged 18-29 years in good health.

This clone came up once. The chain uses TRBV6-2 or TRBV6-3 and TRBJ1-1; no definite D call. Trimming cost V 2 bases and J 10 bases, with 14 bases left between them. The CDR3 covers 13 residues. Germline V gives CDR1 MNHEY, CDR2 SVGEGT. DNA for the CDR3: TGTGCCAGCAGTTACCCGACCCCAAAACCAGCTTTCTTT. Protein: CASSYPTPKPAFF.

This chain links TRBV7-2 with TRBJ1-2; TRBD1 is a possible D gene (5 bases). V lost 2 bases and J 6 bases, leaving 13 bases between the germline ends. The CDR3 loop spans 14 amino acids. Germline lookup yields CDR1 SGHTA and CDR2 FQGNSA. The CDR3 bases are TGTGCCAGCAGCTTAACGGATTACAGGCATGGCTACACCTTC. It is translated as CASSLTDYRHGYTF.

This chain connects TRBV6-4 to TRBJ2-1, with TRBD2 matching 7 bases. The CDR3 has 15 amino acids. V trimming: 5 bases; J trimming: 4 bases; junction bases outside the gene matches: 8. Germline values: CDR1 MRHNA, CDR2 SNTAGT. The CDR3 loop reads CASSREAGEYNEQFF. CDR3 DNA: TGTGCCAGCAGTAGGGAGGCGGGGGAATACAATGAGCAGTTCTTC.

This clone showed up just once. This chain joins TRBV4-3 and TRBJ1-1; unclear D gene. V was clipped by 0 bases and J by 1 base, with 18 bases between them. The CDR3 spans 18 residues. Germline CDR1 is LGHNA and CDR2 is YSLEER. CDR3 region: CASSQDRVLYSWNTEAFF. CDR3 bases: TGCGCCAGCAGCCAAGATCGCGTCCTTTACAGTTGGAACACTGAAGCTTTCTTT.

The chain is built from TRBV4-1 and TRBJ1-1; D possibly corresponds to TRBD1 (6 bases). The CDR3 sequence is 11 residues long. Per the germline V gene, CDR1 is MGHRA and CDR2 is YSYEKL. Trimming took 5 bases from V and 8 from J, leaving 9 bases between them. The CDR3 protein is CASSEGGEAFF. Here the CDR3 DNA reads TGCGCCAGCAGCGAGGGGGGAGAAGCTTTCTTT.

The chain has TRBV27 and TRBJ1-1, with 8 bases matching TRBD1. CDR1 and CDR2 (germline): MNHEY, SMNVEV (reference sequence). Losses at the gene ends were 9 bases for V and 0 bases for J; bases not matched to a gene: 27. The CDR3 is made up of 21 amino acids. CDR3 residues: CASIRTARGLSYPAMNTEAFF. The DNA of the CDR3 is TGTGCCAGTATCCGAACGGCCAGGGGGCTTTCCTACCCCGCCATGAACACTGAAGCTTTCTTT.

The gene calls are TRBV5-5 and TRBJ2-1, with D unclear. Trimming took off 1 base at V and 4 bases at J, with 12 bases between the two ends. This CDR3 contains 15 residues. Per germline, CDR1 SGHKS and CDR2 YYEKEE (reference sequence). CDR3 in amino acids: CASSLTTERYNEQFF. The CDR3 nucleotides read TGTGCCAGCAGCTTGACTACAGAAAGATACAATGAGCAGTTCTTC.

The chain has TRBV19 and TRBJ2-7; D is perhaps TRBD2 (5 bases). Germline V gives CDR1 LNHDA, CDR2 SQIVND (reference sequence). The CDR3 loop spans 15 amino acids. V lost 7 bases and J 5 bases, leaving 21 bases between the germline ends. The CDR3 DNA is TGTGCCAGTACGGGGTTCCCAGGTCGGGAAAACGAGCAGTACTTC. Translated: CASTGFPGRENEQYF.

The rearrangement links TRBV5-8 to TRBJ2-7; D may be TRBD1 or TRBD2 (5 bases each). This CDR3 is 14 amino acids long. The germline V gene encodes CDR1 SGHTS and CDR2 YDEGEE. Trimming took off 2 bases at V and 3 bases at J, with 12 bases between the two ends. The CDR3 sequence: CASSFPGRFYEQYF. The CDR3 region has the DNA TGTGCCAGCAGCTTTCCGGGACGCTTCTACGAGCAGTACTTC.

This clone was seen just once. The gene calls are TRBV3-1 (or the pseudogene TRBV3-2) and TRBJ1-2; D remains unclear. Germline CDR1 and CDR2: LGHDT and YNNKEL (reference sequence). This CDR3 contains 15 residues. The ends were cut back, 1 base at V and 3 bases at J, with 12 bases in the middle. CDR3 coding DNA: TGTGCCAGCAGCCAAGTGGGAGGGTTTGACTATGGCTACACCTTC. Translated, it gives CASSQVGGFDYGYTF.

V and J are TRBV5-1 and TRBJ2-5; TRBD1 might be the D (6 bases). There are 15 residues in the CDR3. V was pared by 4 bases and J by 7 bases, with 20 bases between. Germline CDR1 SGHRS, CDR2 YFSETQ. CDR3 protein: CASSVSGAGFGTQYF. The CDR3 DNA follows: TGCGCCAGCAGCGTATCAGGGGCGGGCTTTGGGACCCAGTACTTC.

V is TRBV9 and J is TRBJ2-5; 7 nucleotides align to TRBD2. The germline V gene encodes CDR1 SGDLS and CDR2 YYNGEE. V dropped 0 bases and J dropped 4; count of bases not matched to a gene: 15. This CDR3 is built from 18 residues. The DNA of the CDR3 is TGTGCCAGCAGCGTAGCCGGGGTGGAGCGGGGCCGGAGAGAGACCCAGTACTTC. The encoded protein is CASSVAGVERGRRETQYF.

This chain links TRBV6-2 or TRBV6-3 with TRBJ1-4; tentatively, D is TRBD1 (5 bases). The CDR3 spans 17 residues. Germline values: CDR1 MNHEY, CDR2 SVGEGT. V shed 0 bases and J shed 0 bases, with 11 bases lying between them. CDR3 nucleotides: TGTGCCAGCAGTTACTCTGTCAGGGACTCAACTAATGAAAAACTGTTTTTT. Translating it yields CASSYSVRDSTNEKLFF.

The DNA for the CDR3 is TGTGCCAGTAGTATAGGGACAGGTCGACTTTACCAAGAGACCCAGTACTTC. It yields the protein CASSIGTGRLYQETQYF. The chain carries TRBV19 and TRBJ2-5, with TRBD1 matching 7 bases. The V and J ends lost 1 base and 0 bases, in that order; junction bases with no gene match: 8. The CDR3 sequence is 17 residues long. Germline CDR1 LNHDA, CDR2 SQIVND (reference sequence).

The rearrangement joins TRBV30 to TRBJ1-2; the D gene is possibly TRBD1 (6 bases). The CDR3 has 15 amino acids. The V gene lost 3 bases and the J gene lost 5 bases, with 19 bases spanning the gap. Per the germline V gene, CDR1 is GTSNPN and CDR2 is SVGIG (reference sequence). The CDR3 DNA sequence: TGTGCCTGGAGAAGTACAGGGAAGGCGGGTTATGGCTACACCTTC. This codes for CAWRSTGKAGYGYTF.

V usage is TRBV7-9 and J usage is TRBJ2-7, with a weak D call TRBD1 (6 bases). Trimming took off 3 bases at V and 0 bases at J, with 6 bases between the two ends. This CDR3 spans 13 amino acids. Germline V gives CDR1 SEHNR, CDR2 FQNEAQ (reference sequence). CDR3: CASSLDSSYEQYF. CDR3 DNA: TGTGCCAGCAGCTTGGACAGCTCCTACGAGCAGTACTTC.

The rearrangement uses TRBV7-2 and TRBJ1-6; TRBD1 is a possible D gene (5 bases). The CDR3 runs 16 residues. Trimming removed 0 bases from V and 6 bases from J, with 12 bases in between. Germline-derived CDR1 and CDR2 are SGHTA and FQGNSA. DNA of the CDR3: TGTGCCAGCAGCTTAGCGCTAGGGGTGCCTAATTCACCCCTCCACTTT. It is translated as CASSLALGVPNSPLHF. Full variable domain (outside the CDR3, taken from reference TRBV7-2 and TRBJ1-6): GAGVSQSPSNKVTEKGKDVELRCDPISGHTALYWYRQSLGQGLEFLIYFQGNSAPDKSGLPSDRFSAERTGGSVSTLTIQRTQQEDSAVYLCASSLALGVPNSPLHFGNGTRLTVT.

This clone has only one observation. V is TRBV19 and J is TRBJ2-7; D remains unclear. The CDR3 sequence is 13 residues long. Trimming left V 4 bases short and J 1 base short, with 8 bases between. Germline V CDR1 and CDR2: LNHDA, SQIVND (reference sequence). The CDR3 DNA reads as TGTGCCAGTAGTAGGACGGGTTCCTACGAGCAGTACTTC. This encodes CASSRTGSYEQYF.

The rearrangement links TRBV19 to TRBJ2-2; 11 nucleotides line up with TRBD1. The CDR3 contains 16 residues. With 5 bases clipped from V and 1 base from J, the junction kept 3 bases outside the gene matches. Germline lookup yields CDR1 LNHDA and CDR2 SQIVND (reference sequence). The CDR3 protein is CASSPGTGGNTGELFF. For the CDR3, the DNA is TGTGCCAGTAGTCCCGGGACAGGGGGGAACACCGGGGAGCTGTTTTTT.

This chain links TRBV25-1 with TRBJ2-5; D not certain. The V end lost 5 bases, the J end lost 3 bases, and 4 bases lay between the germline ends. CDR3 size: 11 residues. CDR1 is MGHDK, CDR2 SYGVNS, per germline. CDR3 sequence (DNA): TGTGCCAGCAGTTCTAAAGAGACCCAGTACTTC. It encodes CASSSKETQYF.

This chain uses TRBV13 with TRBJ1-4, with D maybe TRBD1 (6 bases). Trimming removed 6 bases from V and 7 bases from J, with 15 bases in between. The CDR3 consists of 14 residues. Germline loops: CDR1 PRHDT, CDR2 FYEKMQ (reference sequence). CDR3 region: CASRRYAGAEKLFF. In DNA, the CDR3 is TGTGCCAGCAGGAGATATGCGGGGGCTGAAAAACTGTTTTTT.